The T cell receptor beta chain described here comes from a study of control samples from healthy donors and cancer patients (dated by TCRdb to 2020 to 2022). This clone was observed a single time. Its antigen specificity is not known. One base away there is no much larger clone; base qualities are not given. Library preparation employed the immunoSEQ multiplex PCR assay. As stored in TCRdb, this immuneACCESS dataset retains in-frame rearrangements with V and J assigned. A fraction of the clones does not appear; measured against another copy, unresolved V genes explain less than half of the discrepancy, and the remainder lacks a known reason. Counted in this sample were approximately 86,000 clones; under 90% of them appeared once. The ten largest clones capture 2.1% of the sample. Trimming removed 1 base from V and 11 bases from J, leaving 7 bases between the germline ends. Looking up the germline V gene yields CDR1 SNHLY and CDR2 FYNNEI. Counted from cysteine to phenylalanine, this CDR3 has 11 amino acids. Only CDR3 DNA is held: 33 bases, read in frame from base 1.

The V gene is TRBV2 and the J gene is TRBJ2-3, with the D gene not confidently named. This TCR was sampled from a woman between 40 and 55 years old in good health. The sample was blood. The bases are TGTGCCAGCAGTGAAGTTCATGGGCAGTATTTT. Its amino acids are CASSEVHGQYF.